This TCR beta chain is drawn from a study of PD-L1 blockade in urothelial cancer. Background on the study: Samples came from 3 weeks, at the second dose, and 6 weeks into treatment.

In each PCR, synthetic TCR analog templates were spiked in. Method: immunoSEQ multiplex PCR; TCRdb's copy keeps in-frame clones and lacks some. The data show fewer than 45,000 clones, with roughly 80% seen just once and around 3.7% held by the top ten. Looked up from germline, CDR1 is SNHLY and CDR2 is FYNNEI. The ends lost 8 bases at V and 2 bases at J; junction bases unmatched: 3. This CDR3 region has 13 residues. This sample comprised PBMCs, obtained around atezolizumab (anti-PD-L1) treatment. The V call is TRBV2, the J call TRBJ1-1; 9 nucleotides line up with TRBD1. The clonotype was recovered from a man aged 70 or older with urothelial cancer. For the CDR3, the DNA is TGTGCCAGCGGGACAGGGTCAAACACTGAAGCTTTCTTT. Encoded protein: CASGTGSNTEAFF.